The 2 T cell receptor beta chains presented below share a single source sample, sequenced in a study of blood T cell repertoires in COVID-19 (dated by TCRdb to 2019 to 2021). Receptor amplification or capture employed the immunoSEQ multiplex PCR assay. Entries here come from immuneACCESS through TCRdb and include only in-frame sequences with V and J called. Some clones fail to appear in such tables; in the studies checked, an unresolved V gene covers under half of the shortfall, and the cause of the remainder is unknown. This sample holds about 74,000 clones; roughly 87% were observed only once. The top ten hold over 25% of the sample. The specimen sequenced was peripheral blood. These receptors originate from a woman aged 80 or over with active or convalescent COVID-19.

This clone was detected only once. CDR3 nucleotides: TGCAGCGTTGAAGATCGGACTCAAGAGACCCAGTACTTC. Translating gives CSVEDRTQETQYF. The V and J genes are TRBV29-1 and TRBJ2-5; maybe TRBD2 (5 bases). V was shortened by 0 bases and J by 2 bases, with 7 bases between the two germline ends. The CDR3 totals 13 residues. CDR1 SQVTM and CDR2 ANQGSEA come from the germline V gene. Supplemented by reference TRBV29-1 and TRBJ2-5, the full variable domain reads SAVISQKPSRDICQRGTSLTIQCQVDSQVTMMFWYRQQPGQSLTLIATANQGSEATYESGFVIDKFPISRPNLTFSTLTVSNMSPEDSSIYLCSVEDRTQETQYFGPGTRLLVL.

In DNA, the CDR3 is TGTGCCAGCAGTTACCCCTCTCCAGAGAGGCAAGCTTTCTTT. It is translated as CASSYPSPERQAFF. J is TRBJ1-1 and V is TRBV6-6; D remains ambiguous. Germline V CDR1 and CDR2: MNHNY, SVGAGI (reference sequence). The CDR3 sequence is 14 residues long. Trimming removed 2 bases at V and 9 bases at J, with 16 bases between.